A single sample is the source of the 10 T cell receptor beta chains below, sequenced in a study of T cell changes during pregnancy in multiple sclerosis. The method was immunoSEQ multiplex PCR; TCRdb's version includes in-frame clones alone and lacks a portion of them. The data show 75,000 to 95,000 clones, approximately 93% seen once. This sample comprised peripheral blood, obtained in the second trimester of pregnancy. The receptors here all came from a female donor with multiple sclerosis, enrolled in a pregnancy study.

V and J are TRBV7-8 and TRBJ1-2, with D possibly TRBD1 on 6 matching bases. V was clipped by 0 bases and J by 4 bases, with 15 bases between them. The germline gives CDR1 SGHVS, CDR2 FQNEAQ. The length of the CDR3 is 16 residues. Written as DNA, the CDR3 is TGTGCCAGCAGCTTAGCAGTCGCGGGGGCCGGCTATGGCTACACCTTC. This encodes CASSLAVAGAGYGYTF. The complete variable domain, with remaining parts taken from reference TRBV7-8 and TRBJ1-2, reads GAGVSQSPRYKVAKRGQDVALRCDPISGHVSLFWYQQALGQGPEFLTYFQNEAQLDKSGLPSDRFFAERPEGSVSTLKIQRTQQEDSAVYLCASSLAVAGAGYGYTFGSGTRLTVV.

The genes are TRBV6-1 and TRBJ1-5, with TRBD1 matching over 7 bases. Germline CDR1 reads MNHNS; CDR2 reads SASEGT. V trimming: 0 bases; J trimming: 0 bases; junction bases outside the gene matches: 8. The CDR3 runs to 18 residues. This CDR3 reads CASSEASWGQFSNQPQHF. The CDR3 bases are TGTGCCAGCAGTGAAGCCAGCTGGGGACAGTTTAGCAATCAGCCCCAGCATTTT.

The chain carries TRBV13 and TRBJ1-2; D unresolved. This CDR3 contains 17 residues. Per the germline V gene, CDR1 is PRHDT and CDR2 is FYEKMQ (reference sequence). The germline V and J ends were trimmed by 5 bases and 3 bases, with 22 bases remaining between them. The CDR3 nucleotides are TGTGCCAGCAGCACCCGAGGGAGCGAAAGTTCGGACTATGGCTACACCTTC. Residues: CASSTRGSESSDYGYTF. Full variable domain (outside the CDR3, taken from reference TRBV13 and TRBJ1-2): AAGVIQSPRHLIKEKRETATLKCYPIPRHDTVYWYQQGPGQDPQFLISFYEKMQSDKGSIPDRFSAQQFSDYHSELNMSSLELGDSALYFCASSTRGSESSDYGYTFGSGTRLTVV.

V is TRBV29-1 and J is TRBJ2-2; TRBD2 matches 14 bases. Germline assignment: CDR1 SQVTM and CDR2 ANQGSEA. V gave up 3 bases and J gave up 7 bases; unmatched junction bases: 10. The CDR3 sequence is 17 residues long. CDR3 bases: TGCAGCGTTGAGAGCCCGACTAGCGGGGGGGCCATCGGGGAGCTGTTTTTT. This sequence encodes CSVESPTSGGAIGELFF.

This chain links TRBV11-2 with TRBJ1-4; TRBD1 agrees at 9 bases. The trim removed 3 bases at V and 8 bases at J, leaving 4 bases unmatched. The CDR3 is made up of 14 amino acids. Germline loops: CDR1 SGHAT, CDR2 FQNNGV. Here the CDR3 reads CASSLDRGGEKLFF. The CDR3 DNA reads TGTGCCAGCAGCTTGGACAGGGGAGGCGAAAAACTGTTTTTT.

The V gene is TRBV5-6, the J gene TRBJ1-5, with TRBD1 identical over 7 bases. The CDR3 contains 16 residues. CDR1 is SGHDT and CDR2 is YYEEEE in the germline V gene. J gave up 4 bases and V 0 bases, and 7 bases lay outside the gene matches. The CDR3 protein is CASSLGQGVQNQPQHF. DNA of the CDR3: TGTGCCAGCAGCTTGGGACAGGGTGTCCAAAATCAGCCCCAGCATTTT.

The gene calls are TRBV2 and TRBJ1-6; 8 bases agree with TRBD1. The V gene's germline CDR1 is SNHLY and CDR2 FYNNEI. V dropped 4 bases and J dropped 7; count of bases not matched to a gene: 6. CDR3 length: 15 amino acids. In DNA form, the CDR3 reads TGTGCCAGCAGTGTGCCAGGGGGCGAAAATTCACCCCTCCACTTT. Its translation: CASSVPGGENSPLHF.

The chain uses TRBV27 and TRBJ2-5; 9 nucleotides align to TRBD2. The V gene end was trimmed by 1 base and the J gene end by 5 bases; junction bases not matched to a gene: 5. This CDR3 is 15 amino acids long. Germline V gives CDR1 MNHEY, CDR2 SMNVEV (reference sequence). The CDR3 sequence is CASSLYAGGWETQYF. The CDR3 bases are TGTGCCAGCAGTTTATACGCGGGGGGGTGGGAGACCCAGTACTTC.

This clone was observed a handful of times. This sequence joins TRBV5-5 and TRBJ1-6, with a weak D call TRBD1 (6 bases). Germline CDR1 SGHKS, CDR2 YYEKEE (reference sequence). This CDR3 has 15 residues. Trimming pared 6 bases from V and 10 bases from J, leaving 20 bases between. CDR3 bases: TGTGCCAGCACCACAGACGGGCAGGGGAACTCACCCCTCCACTTT. This encodes CASTTDGQGNSPLHF.

This clone was recorded once. CDR3 residues: CASSPLGGNQPQHF. The CDR3 bases are TGTGCCAGCAGCCCGCTAGGGGGTAATCAGCCCCAGCATTTT. The chain recombines TRBV7-8 with TRBJ1-5; maybe TRBD1 (6 bases). V was clipped by 5 bases and J by 4 bases, with 12 bases between them. The CDR3 is made up of 14 amino acids. CDR1 SGHVS and CDR2 FQNEAQ come from the germline V gene.